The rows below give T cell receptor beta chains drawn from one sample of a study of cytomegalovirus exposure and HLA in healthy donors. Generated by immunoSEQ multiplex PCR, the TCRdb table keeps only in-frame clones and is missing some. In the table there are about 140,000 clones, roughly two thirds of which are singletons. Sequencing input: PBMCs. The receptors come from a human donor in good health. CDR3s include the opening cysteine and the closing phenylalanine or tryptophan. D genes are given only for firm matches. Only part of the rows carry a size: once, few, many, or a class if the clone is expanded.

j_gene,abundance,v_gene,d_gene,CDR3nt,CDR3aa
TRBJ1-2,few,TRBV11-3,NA,TGTGCCAGCAGCTTAGGGCCCTACACCTTC,CASSLGPYTF
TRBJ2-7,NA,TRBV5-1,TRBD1,TGCGCCAGCAGCGCGGGGGACAGGGAGTTTGACGAGCAGTACTTC,CASSAGDREFDEQYF
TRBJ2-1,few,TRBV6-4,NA,TGTGCCAGCAGTGAGGGTAGTCAGGGTAGGAATGAGCAGTTCTTC,CASSEGSQGRNEQFF
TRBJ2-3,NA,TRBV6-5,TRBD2,TGTGCCAGCAGTTACTCGACGGGGGGGGCCACAGATACGCAGTATTTT,CASSYSTGGATDTQYF
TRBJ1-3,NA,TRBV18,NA,TGTGCCAGCTCAAGTTTCAGGGGACCGAAGGGAAACACCATATATTTT,CASSSFRGPKGNTIYF
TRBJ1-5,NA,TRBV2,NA,TGTGCCAGCAGTAGGGACGGGGGAAGGAATCAGCCCCAGCATTTT,CASSRDGGRNQPQHF
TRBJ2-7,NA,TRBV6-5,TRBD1,TGTGCCAGCAGAGCCGGGACAGGGAGCTCCTACGAGCAGTACTTC,CASRAGTGSSYEQYF
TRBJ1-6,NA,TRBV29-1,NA,TGCAGCGTTGGGAGGGGATCTAATAATTCACCCCTCCACTTT,CSVGRGSNNSPLHF
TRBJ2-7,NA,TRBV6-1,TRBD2,TGTGCCAGCAGTGATCGGACTAGCGGGTTCTCCCTTTTAGGTGAGCAGTACTTC,CASSDRTSGFSLLGEQYF
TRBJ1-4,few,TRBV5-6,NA,TGTGCCAGCAGCTTGCCCGGGACACCCCTCGAAAAACTGTTTTTT,CASSLPGTPLEKLFF
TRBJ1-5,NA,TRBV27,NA,TGTGCCAGCAGTTTCGGAGGTAGCAATCAGCCCCAGCATTTT,CASSFGGSNQPQHF
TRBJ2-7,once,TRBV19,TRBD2,TGTGCCAGTAGTATAAAAACTAGCGGGGGGGCCTACCACGAGCAGTACTTC,CASSIKTSGGAYHEQYF
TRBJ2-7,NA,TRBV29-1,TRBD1,TGCAGCGCTAGACAGGGCAGGTACGAGCAGTACTTC,CSARQGRYEQYF
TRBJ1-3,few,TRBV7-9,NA,TGTGCCAGCAGCTTTACCATTCCCCTGACACATTCTGGAAACACCATATATTTT,CASSFTIPLTHSGNTIYF
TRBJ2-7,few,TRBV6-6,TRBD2,TGTGCCAGCAGTTACCCACTAGCGGGAGGCTACGAGCAGTACTTC,CASSYPLAGGYEQYF
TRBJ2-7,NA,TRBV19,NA,TGTGCCAGTAGGTCTACAGGGTCCTACGAGCAGTACTTC,CASRSTGSYEQYF
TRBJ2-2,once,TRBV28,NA,TGTGCCAGCAGTTCTGTGGCAGCGAACACCGGGGAGCTGTTTTTT,CASSSVAANTGELFF
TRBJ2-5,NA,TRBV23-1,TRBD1,TGCGCCAGCAGTCATAGGACAGGGGGAGAAGAGACCCAGTACTTC,CASSHRTGGEETQYF
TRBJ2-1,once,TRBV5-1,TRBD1,TGCGCCAGCAGCCCGGACAGGGCGGATGAGCAGTTCTTC,CASSPDRADEQFF
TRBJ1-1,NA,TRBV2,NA,TGTGCCAGCAGTAATACAGGGAACACTGAAGCTTTCTTT,CASSNTGNTEAFF